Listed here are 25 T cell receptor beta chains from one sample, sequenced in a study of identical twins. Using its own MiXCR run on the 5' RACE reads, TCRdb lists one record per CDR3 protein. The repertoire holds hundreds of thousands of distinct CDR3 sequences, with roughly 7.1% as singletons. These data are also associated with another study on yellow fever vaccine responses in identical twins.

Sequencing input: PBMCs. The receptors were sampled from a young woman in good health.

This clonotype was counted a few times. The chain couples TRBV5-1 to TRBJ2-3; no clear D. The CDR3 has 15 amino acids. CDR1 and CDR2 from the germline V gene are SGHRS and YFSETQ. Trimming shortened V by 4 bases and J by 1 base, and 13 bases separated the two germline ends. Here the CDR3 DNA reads TGCGCCAGCAGCCTGACCGATGCGGGCACAGATACGCAGTATTTT. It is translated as CASSLTDAGTDTQYF. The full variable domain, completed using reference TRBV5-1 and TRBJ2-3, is KAGVTQTPRYLIKTRGQQVTLSCSPISGHRSVSWYQQTPGQGLQFLFEYFSETQRNKGNFPGRFSGRQFSNSRSEMNVSTLELGDSALYLCASSLTDAGTDTQYFGPGTRLTVL.

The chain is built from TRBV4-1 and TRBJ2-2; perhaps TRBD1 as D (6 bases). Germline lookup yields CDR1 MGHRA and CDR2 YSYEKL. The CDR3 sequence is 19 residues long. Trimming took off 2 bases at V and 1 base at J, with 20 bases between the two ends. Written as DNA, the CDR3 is TGCGCCAGCAGCCAAAAAACGTACAGGGCCCCATTGAACACCGGGGAGCTGTTTTTT. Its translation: CASSQKTYRAPLNTGELFF.

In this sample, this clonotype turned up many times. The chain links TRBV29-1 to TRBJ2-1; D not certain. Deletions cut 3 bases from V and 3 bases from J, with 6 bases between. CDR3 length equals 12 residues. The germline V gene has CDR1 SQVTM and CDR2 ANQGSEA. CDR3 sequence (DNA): TGCAGCGTTGACAGAATCTACAATGAGCAGTTCTTC. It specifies CSVDRIYNEQFF.

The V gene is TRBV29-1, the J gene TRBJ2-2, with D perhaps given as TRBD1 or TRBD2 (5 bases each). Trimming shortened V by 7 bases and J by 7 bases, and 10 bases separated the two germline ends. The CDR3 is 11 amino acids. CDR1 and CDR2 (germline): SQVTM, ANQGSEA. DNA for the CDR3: TGCAGCGGGGGGAGAGGCGGGGAGCTGTTTTTT. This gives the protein CSGGRGGELFF.

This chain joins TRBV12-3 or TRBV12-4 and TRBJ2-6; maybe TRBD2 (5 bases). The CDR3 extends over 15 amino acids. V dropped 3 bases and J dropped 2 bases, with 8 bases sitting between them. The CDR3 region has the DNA TGTGCCAGCAGTTTCGTGGAGGCTGGGGCCAACGTCCTGACTTTC. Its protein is CASSFVEAGANVLTF.

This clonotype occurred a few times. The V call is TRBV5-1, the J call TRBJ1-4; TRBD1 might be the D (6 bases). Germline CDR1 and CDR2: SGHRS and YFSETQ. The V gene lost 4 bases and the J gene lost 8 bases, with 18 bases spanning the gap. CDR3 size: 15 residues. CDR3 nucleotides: TGCGCCAGCAGCAATCCGCTGGGGGCGGAAGAAAAACTGTTTTTT. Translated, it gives CASSNPLGAEEKLFF. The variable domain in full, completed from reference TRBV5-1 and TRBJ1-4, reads KAGVTQTPRYLIKTRGQQVTLSCSPISGHRSVSWYQQTPGQGLQFLFEYFSETQRNKGNFPGRFSGRQFSNSRSEMNVSTLELGDSALYLCASSNPLGAEEKLFFGSGTQLSVL.

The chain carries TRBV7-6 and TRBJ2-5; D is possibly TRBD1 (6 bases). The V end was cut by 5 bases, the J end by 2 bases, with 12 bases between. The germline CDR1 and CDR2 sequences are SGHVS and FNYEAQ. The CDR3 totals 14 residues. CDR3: CASSTPGVQETQYF. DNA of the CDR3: TGTGCCAGCAGCACCCCAGGGGTACAAGAGACCCAGTACTTC.

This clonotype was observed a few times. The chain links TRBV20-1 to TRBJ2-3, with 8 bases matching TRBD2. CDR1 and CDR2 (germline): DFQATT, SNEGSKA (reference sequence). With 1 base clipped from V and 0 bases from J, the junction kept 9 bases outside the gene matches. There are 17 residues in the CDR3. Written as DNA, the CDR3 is TGCAGTGCTAGAGTAGCGGGACAAGTTTTTAGCACAGATACGCAGTATTTT. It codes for CSARVAGQVFSTDTQYF.

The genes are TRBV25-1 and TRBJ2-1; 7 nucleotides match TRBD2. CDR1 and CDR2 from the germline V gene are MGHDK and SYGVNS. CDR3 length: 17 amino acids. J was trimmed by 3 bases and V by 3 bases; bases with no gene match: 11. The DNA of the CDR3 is TGTGCCAGCAGTGAGTTCGCTAGCGGCCCTTTCTACAATGAGCAGTTCTTC. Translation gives CASSEFASGPFYNEQFF.

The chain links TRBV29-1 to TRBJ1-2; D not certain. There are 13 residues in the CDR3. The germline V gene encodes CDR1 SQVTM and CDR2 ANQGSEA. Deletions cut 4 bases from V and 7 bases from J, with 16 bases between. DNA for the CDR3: TGCAGCGTTGTGGGAGATCGGTCTGGTGGCTACACCTTC. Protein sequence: CSVVGDRSGGYTF.

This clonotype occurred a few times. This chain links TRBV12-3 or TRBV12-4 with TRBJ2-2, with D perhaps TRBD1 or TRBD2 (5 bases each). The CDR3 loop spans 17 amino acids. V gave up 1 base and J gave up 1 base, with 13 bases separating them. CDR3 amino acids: CASSLGSGRRNTGELFF. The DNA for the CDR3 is TGTGCCAGCAGTTTAGGGTCGGGACGGAGGAACACCGGGGAGCTGTTTTTT.

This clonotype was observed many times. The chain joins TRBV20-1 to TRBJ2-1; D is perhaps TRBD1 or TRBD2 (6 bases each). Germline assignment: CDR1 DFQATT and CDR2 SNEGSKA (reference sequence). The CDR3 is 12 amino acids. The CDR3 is CSERGLYNEQFF. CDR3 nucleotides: TGCAGCGAACGGGGGCTTTACAATGAGCAGTTCTTC.

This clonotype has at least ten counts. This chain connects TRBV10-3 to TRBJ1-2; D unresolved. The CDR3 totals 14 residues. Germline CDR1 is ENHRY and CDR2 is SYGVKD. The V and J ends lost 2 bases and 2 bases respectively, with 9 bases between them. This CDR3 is CAISEGIGNYGYTF. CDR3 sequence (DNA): TGTGCCATCAGTGAGGGGATAGGGAACTATGGCTACACCTTC.

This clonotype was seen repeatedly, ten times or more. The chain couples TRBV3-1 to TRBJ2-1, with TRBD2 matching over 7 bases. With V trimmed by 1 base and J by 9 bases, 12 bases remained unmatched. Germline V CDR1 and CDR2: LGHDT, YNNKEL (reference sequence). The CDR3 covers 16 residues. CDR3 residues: CASSQGGSGRTGEQFF. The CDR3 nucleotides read TGTGCCAGCAGCCAAGGGGGTAGCGGGCGTACGGGTGAGCAGTTCTTC.

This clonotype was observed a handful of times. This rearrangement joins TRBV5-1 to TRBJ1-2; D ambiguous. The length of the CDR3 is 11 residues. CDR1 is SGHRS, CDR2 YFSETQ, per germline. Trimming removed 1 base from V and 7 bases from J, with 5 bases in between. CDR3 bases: TGCGCCAGCAGCTTGAACGGTGGCTACACCTTC. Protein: CASSLNGGYTF.

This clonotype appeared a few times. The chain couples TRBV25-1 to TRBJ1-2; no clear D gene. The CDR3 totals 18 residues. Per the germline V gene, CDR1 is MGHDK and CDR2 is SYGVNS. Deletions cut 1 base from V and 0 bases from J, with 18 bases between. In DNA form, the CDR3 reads TGTGCCAGCAGTGAATCGCGGACTGTTAAGGTTTCTAACTATGGCTACACCTTC. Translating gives CASSESRTVKVSNYGYTF.

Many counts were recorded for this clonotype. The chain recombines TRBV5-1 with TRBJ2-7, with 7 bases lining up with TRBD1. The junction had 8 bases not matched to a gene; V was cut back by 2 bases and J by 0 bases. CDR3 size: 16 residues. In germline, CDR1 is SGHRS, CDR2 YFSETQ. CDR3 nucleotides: TGCGCCAGCAGCTTATTCTGGGACAGAATCTCCTACGAGCAGTACGTC. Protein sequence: CASSLFWDRISYEQYV.

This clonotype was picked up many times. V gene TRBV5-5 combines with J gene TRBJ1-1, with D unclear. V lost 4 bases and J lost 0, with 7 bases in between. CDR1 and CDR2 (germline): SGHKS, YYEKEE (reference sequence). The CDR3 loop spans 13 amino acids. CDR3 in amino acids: CASSLPLNTEAFF. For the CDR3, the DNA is TGTGCCAGCAGCCTCCCCCTGAACACTGAAGCTTTCTTT.

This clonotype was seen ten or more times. The CDR3 DNA is TGTGCCAGCAGCCTTAGGCTCGGAAACACCATATATTTT. It translates to CASSLRLGNTIYF. This chain joins TRBV12-3 or TRBV12-4 and TRBJ1-3; D unresolved. This CDR3 has 13 residues. V was pared by 6 bases and J by 4 bases, with 10 bases between.

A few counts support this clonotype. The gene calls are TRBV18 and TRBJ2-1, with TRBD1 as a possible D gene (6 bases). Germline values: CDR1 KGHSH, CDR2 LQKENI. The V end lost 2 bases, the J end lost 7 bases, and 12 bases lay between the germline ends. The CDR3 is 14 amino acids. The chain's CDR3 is CASSPMGHPNEQFF. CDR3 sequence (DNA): TGTGCCAGCTCACCAATGGGACACCCAAATGAGCAGTTCTTC. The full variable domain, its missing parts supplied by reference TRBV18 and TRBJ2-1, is NAGVMQNPRHLVRRRGQEARLRCSPMKGHSHVYWYRQLPEEGLKFMVYLQKENIIDESGMPKERFSAEFPKEGPSILRIQQVVRGDSAAYFCASSPMGHPNEQFFGPGTRLTVL.

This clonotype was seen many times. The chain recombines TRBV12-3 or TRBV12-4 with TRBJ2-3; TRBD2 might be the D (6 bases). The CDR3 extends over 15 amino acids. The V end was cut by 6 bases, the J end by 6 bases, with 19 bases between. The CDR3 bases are TGTGCCAGCAGGGGGACCGGGACTTCCCTTGATACGCAGTATTTT. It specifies CASRGTGTSLDTQYF.

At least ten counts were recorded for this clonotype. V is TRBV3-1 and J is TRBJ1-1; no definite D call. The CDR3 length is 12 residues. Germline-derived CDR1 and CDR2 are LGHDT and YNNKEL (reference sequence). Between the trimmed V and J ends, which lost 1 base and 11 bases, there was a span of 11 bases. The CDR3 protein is CASSQVPQDAFF. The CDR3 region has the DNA TGTGCCAGCAGCCAAGTACCCCAAGACGCTTTCTTT.

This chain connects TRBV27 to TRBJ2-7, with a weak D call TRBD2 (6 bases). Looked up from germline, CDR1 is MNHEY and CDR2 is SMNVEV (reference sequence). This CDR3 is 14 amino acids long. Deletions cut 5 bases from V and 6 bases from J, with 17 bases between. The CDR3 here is CASSMEGPSFEQYF. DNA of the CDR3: TGTGCCAGCAGTATGGAGGGCCCTTCTTTCGAGCAGTACTTC.

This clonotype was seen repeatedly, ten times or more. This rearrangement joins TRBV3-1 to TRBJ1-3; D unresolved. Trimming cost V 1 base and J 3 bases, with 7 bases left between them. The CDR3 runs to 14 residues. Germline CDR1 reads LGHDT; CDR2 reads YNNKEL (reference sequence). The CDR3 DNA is TGTGCCAGCAGCCAAGGCGGTGGTGGAAACACCATATATTTT. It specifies CASSQGGGGNTIYF.

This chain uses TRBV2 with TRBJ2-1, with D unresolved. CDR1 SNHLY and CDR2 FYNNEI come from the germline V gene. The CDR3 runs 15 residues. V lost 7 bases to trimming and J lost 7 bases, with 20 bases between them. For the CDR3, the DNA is TGTGCCAGCATTGAGTCTCTCGACCAGGAAAATGAGCAGTTCTTC. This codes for CASIESLDQENEQFF.